These 9 T cell receptor beta chains share one sample of origin, sequenced in a study of early T cells in non-severe SARS-CoV-2 infection (dated by TCRdb to the early 2020s). Libraries were constructed by 5' RACE. TCRdb shows the sequencer as NextSeq 500. TCRdb applied fastp at Q25 and MiXCR to the public reads, then kept only in-frame beta chains. Each record represents a unique CDR3 protein, reported with the most common genes and DNA among its rows. In all, the sample holds 52,000 or so distinct CDR3 sequences, and under 8.5% of those were seen once. In total, the top ten clones hold 5.5% to 7.5% of the sample. The source material was whole blood, sampled at baseline. These receptors all stem from an adult who was a healthcare worker with PCR-confirmed SARS-CoV-2 infection or an uninfected control (not recorded which).

Ten or more counts support this clonotype. The chain employs TRBV7-2 and TRBJ2-3; 8 nucleotides line up with TRBD2. CDR1 SGHTA and CDR2 FQGNSA come from the germline V gene. Germline trimming cut 4 bases from V and 4 bases from J; bases unmatched to any gene: 10. This CDR3 is 16 amino acids long. The CDR3, as DNA: TGTGCCAGCAGCTCAGCCCGACTAGCGAGCGCAGATACGCAGTATTTT. Amino acids: CASSSARLASADTQYF.

This clonotype was found many times. The chain recombines TRBV7-7 with TRBJ2-1, with a weak D call TRBD2 (6 bases). V lost 4 bases and J lost 2, with 12 bases in between. This CDR3 spans 15 amino acids. The germline gives CDR1 SSHAT, CDR2 FNYEAQ (reference sequence). The CDR3 sequence: CASSSSSGAYNEQFF. CDR3 coding DNA: TGTGCCAGCAGCTCAAGCTCGGGAGCCTACAATGAGCAGTTCTTC. The entire variable domain, with the rest obtained from reference TRBV7-7 and TRBJ2-1, is as follows: GAGVSQSPRYKVTKRGQDVTLRCDPISSHATLYWYQQALGQGPEFLTYFNYEAQPDKSGLPSDRFSAERPEGSISTLTIQRTEQRDSAMYRCASSSSSGAYNEQFFGPGTRLTVL.

Ten or more counts support this clonotype. This chain joins TRBV5-1 and TRBJ1-6; D may be TRBD1 (6 bases). The CDR3 spans 15 residues. Germline V CDR1 and CDR2: SGHRS, YFSETQ. V was pared by 4 bases and J by 7 bases, with 15 bases between. As DNA, the CDR3 is TGCGCCAGCAGCCCCTGGGACACCGGGAATTCACCCCTCCACTTT. Residues: CASSPWDTGNSPLHF.

This clonotype was recorded a few times. The J gene is TRBJ1-5, the V gene TRBV28, with D hard to call. Looked up from germline, CDR1 is MDHEN and CDR2 is SYDVKM. Trimming left V 2 bases short and J 5 bases short, with 4 bases between. This CDR3 has 12 residues. The CDR3 protein is CASSLRYQPQHF. CDR3 in DNA: TGTGCCAGCAGTTTACGGTATCAGCCCCAGCATTTT.

The table lists this clonotype with many counts. This chain joins TRBV19 and TRBJ2-4; no definite D call. The CDR3 sequence is 14 residues long. Germline loops: CDR1 LNHDA, CDR2 SQIVND (reference sequence). V dropped 1 base and J dropped 0 bases, with 4 bases sitting between them. The CDR3 region has the DNA TGTGCCAGTAGTATAGGGGTAGCCAAAAACATTCAGTACTTC. It specifies CASSIGVAKNIQYF.

This clonotype was detected a few times. V gene TRBV20-1 combines with J gene TRBJ2-2; 7 positions match TRBD1. Germline trimming cut 0 bases from V and 5 bases from J; bases unmatched to any gene: 9. Germline CDR1 DFQATT, CDR2 SNEGSKA (reference sequence). This CDR3 comprises 16 residues. CDR3 sequence reads: CSARDPVRGTTGELFF. DNA for the CDR3: TGCAGTGCTAGAGATCCGGTCAGGGGGACGACCGGGGAGCTGTTTTTT.

This clonotype occurred many times. V is TRBV3-1 and J is TRBJ1-6; 7 bases fit TRBD1. J was trimmed by 11 bases and V by 8 bases; bases with no gene match: 6. In germline, CDR1 is LGHDT, CDR2 YNNKEL (reference sequence). The length of the CDR3 is 12 residues. The CDR3 bases are TGTGCCAGCGCACAGGGGACTGCACCCCTCCACTTT. Translating it yields CASAQGTAPLHF. Full variable domain (remainder filled in from reference TRBV3-1 and TRBJ1-6): DTAVSQTPKYLVTQMGNDKSIKCEQNLGHDTMYWYKQDSKKFLKIMFSYNNKELIINETVPNRFSPKSPDKAHLNLHINSLELGDSAVYFCASAQGTAPLHFGNGTRLTVT.

This clonotype was seen many times. This chain connects TRBV11-2 to TRBJ2-5, with unresolved D. V was cut by 1 base and J by 5 bases, with 11 bases left in between. Germline values: CDR1 SGHAT, CDR2 FQNNGV. This CDR3 region has 14 residues. This CDR3 is CASSLGSIGETQYF. The CDR3 bases are TGTGCCAGCAGCTTAGGGTCTATCGGGGAGACCCAGTACTTC.

The chain has TRBV4-3 and TRBJ2-3, with D perhaps matching TRBD1 (6 bases). Trimming left V 0 bases short and J 6 bases short, with 10 bases between. The CDR3 is 14 residues long. CDR1 is LGHNA and CDR2 is YSLEER in the germline V gene. This chain's CDR3 is CASSQEQGRDTQYF. CDR3 DNA: TGCGCCAGCAGCCAAGAACAGGGCCGGGATACGCAGTATTTT.